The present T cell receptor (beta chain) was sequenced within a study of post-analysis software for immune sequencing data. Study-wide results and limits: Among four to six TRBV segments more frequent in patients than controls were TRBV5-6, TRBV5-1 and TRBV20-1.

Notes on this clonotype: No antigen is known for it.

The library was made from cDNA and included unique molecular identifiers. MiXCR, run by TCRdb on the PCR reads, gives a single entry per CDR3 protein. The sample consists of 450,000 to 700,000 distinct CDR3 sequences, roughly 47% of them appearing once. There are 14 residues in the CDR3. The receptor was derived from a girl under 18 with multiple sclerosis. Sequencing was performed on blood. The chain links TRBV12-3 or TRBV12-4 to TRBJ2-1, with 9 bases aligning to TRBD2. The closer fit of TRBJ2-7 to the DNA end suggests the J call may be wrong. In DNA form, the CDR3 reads TGTGCCAGCAGGGGGACTAGCAGATACAATGAGCAGTACTTC. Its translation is CASRGTSRYNEQYF.